This T cell receptor beta chain was recovered during a study of T-cell memory formation after mild COVID-19. The CDR3 runs 14 residues. CDR1 is DFQATT and CDR2 is SNEGSKA in the germline V gene (reference sequence). The V gene end was trimmed by 1 base and the J gene end by 4 bases; junction bases not matched to a gene: 2. There are a few counts of this clonotype. Its target is not known. The 5'RACE method, run with constant-segment primers, produced TCR alpha and TCR beta cDNA libraries (carrying sample barcodes and UMIs). TCRdb reprocessed the 5' RACE reads with MiXCR, giving one entry per CDR3 protein. This sample has some 100,000 distinct CDR3 sequences, with approximately 10% found just once. Notes on the study in general: Certain responding clones were present in pre-infection memory, suggesting participation of cross-reactive memory. Contracting clones from day 15 to 85 had balanced CD4/CD8; later expanders favoured CD4+.

The TCR comes from a young man who had mild COVID-19 (a few samples of this study predate the infection). Cell type and time point are not known. The chain joins TRBV20-1 to TRBJ2-1; 9 bases line up with TRBD2. What was sequenced was PBMCs or a T cell subset sorted from them (not recorded which). The CDR3 loop reads CSARVLAGYNEQFF. DNA of the CDR3: TGCAGTGCTAGAGTGCTAGCGGGGTACAATGAGCAGTTCTTC.